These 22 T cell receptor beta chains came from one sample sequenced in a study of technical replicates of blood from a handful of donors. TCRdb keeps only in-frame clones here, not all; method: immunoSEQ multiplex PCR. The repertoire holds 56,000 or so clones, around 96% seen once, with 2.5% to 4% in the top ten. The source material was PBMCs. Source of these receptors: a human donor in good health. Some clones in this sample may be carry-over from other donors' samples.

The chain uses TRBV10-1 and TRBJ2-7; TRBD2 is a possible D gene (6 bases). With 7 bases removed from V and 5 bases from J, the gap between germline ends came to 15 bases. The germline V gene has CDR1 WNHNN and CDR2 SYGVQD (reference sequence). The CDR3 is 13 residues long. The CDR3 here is CASIREPCHEQYF. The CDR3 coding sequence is TGCGCCAGCATCCGGGAGCCCTGCCACGAGCAGTACTTC.

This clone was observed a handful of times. The CDR3 reads CASSTGPSGWGDTQYF. The CDR3 DNA sequence: TGTGCCAGCAGCACAGGGCCTAGCGGGTGGGGAGATACGCAGTATTTT. V usage is TRBV5-5 and J usage is TRBJ2-3; 8 bases match TRBD2. Germline values: CDR1 SGHKS, CDR2 YYEKEE (reference sequence). The CDR3 is made up of 16 amino acids. V lost 4 bases and J lost 5; bases outside the gene matches: 12.

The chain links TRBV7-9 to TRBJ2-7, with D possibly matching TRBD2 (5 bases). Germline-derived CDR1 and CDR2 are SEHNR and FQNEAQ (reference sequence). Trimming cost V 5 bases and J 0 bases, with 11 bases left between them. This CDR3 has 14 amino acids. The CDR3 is CASSPTGLSYEQYF. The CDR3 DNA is TGTGCCAGCAGCCCCACTGGACTCTCCTACGAGCAGTACTTC. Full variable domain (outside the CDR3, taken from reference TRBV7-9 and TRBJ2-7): DTGVSQNPRHKITKRGQNVTFRCDPISEHNRLYWYRQTLGQGPEFLTYFQNEAQLEKSRLLSDRFSAERPKGSFSTLEIQRTEQGDSAMYLCASSPTGLSYEQYFGPGTRLTVT.

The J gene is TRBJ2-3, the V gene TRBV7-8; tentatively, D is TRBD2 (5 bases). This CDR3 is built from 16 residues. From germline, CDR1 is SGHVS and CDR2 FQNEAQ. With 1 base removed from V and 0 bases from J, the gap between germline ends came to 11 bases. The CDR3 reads CASSLVSLVSTDTQYF. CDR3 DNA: TGTGCCAGCAGCTTAGTATCACTAGTTAGCACAGATACGCAGTATTTT.

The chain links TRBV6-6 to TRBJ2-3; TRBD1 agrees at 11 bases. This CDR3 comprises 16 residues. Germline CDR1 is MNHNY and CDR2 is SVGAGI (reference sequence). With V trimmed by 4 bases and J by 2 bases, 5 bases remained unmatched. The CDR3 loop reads CASSFRTGGVTDTQYF. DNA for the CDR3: TGTGCCAGCAGTTTTCGGACAGGGGGCGTCACAGATACGCAGTATTTT.

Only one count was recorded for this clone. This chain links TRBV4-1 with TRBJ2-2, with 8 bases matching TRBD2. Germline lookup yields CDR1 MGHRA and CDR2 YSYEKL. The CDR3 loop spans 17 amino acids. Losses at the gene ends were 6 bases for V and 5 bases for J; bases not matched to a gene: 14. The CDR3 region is CASRVIGGGRSTGELFF. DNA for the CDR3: TGCGCCAGCAGGGTGATTGGGGGCGGGAGGAGTACCGGGGAGCTGTTTTTT.

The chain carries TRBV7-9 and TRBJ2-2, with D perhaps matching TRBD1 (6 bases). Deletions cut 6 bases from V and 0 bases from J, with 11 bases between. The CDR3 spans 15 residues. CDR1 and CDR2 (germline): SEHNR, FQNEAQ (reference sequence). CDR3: CASSRDTANTGELFF. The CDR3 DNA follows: TGTGCCAGCAGTAGGGACACCGCGAACACCGGGGAGCTGTTTTTT.

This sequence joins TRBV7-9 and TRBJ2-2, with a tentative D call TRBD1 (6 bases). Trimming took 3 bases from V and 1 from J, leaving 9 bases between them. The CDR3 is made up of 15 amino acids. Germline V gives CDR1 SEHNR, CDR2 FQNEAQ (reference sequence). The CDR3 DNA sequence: TGTGCCAGCAGCTTCCCCAGGGGGAACACCGGGGAGCTGTTTTTT. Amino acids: CASSFPRGNTGELFF.

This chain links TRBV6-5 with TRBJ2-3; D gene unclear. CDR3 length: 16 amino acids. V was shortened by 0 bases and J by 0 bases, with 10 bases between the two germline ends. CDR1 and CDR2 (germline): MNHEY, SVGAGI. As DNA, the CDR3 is TGTGCCAGCAGTTACTCGACTGGTTCTAGCACAGATACGCAGTATTTT. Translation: CASSYSTGSSTDTQYF.

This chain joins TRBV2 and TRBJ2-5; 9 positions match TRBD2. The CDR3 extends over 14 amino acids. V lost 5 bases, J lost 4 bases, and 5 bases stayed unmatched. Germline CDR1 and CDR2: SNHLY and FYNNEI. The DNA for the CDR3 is TGTGCCAGCAGTACCCCGGGACTAGCAGAGACCCAGTACTTC. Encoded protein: CASSTPGLAETQYF.

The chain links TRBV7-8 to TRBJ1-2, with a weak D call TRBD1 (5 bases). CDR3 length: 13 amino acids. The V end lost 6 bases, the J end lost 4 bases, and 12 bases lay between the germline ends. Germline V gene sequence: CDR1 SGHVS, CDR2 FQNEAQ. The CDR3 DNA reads TGTGCCAGCAGTGGTTCGGGGGGCTATGGCTACACCTTC. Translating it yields CASSGSGGYGYTF.

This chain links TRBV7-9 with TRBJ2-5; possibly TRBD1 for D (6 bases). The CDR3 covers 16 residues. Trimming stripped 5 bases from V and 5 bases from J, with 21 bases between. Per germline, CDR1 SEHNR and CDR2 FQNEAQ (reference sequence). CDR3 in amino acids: CASSPGARGFGETQYF. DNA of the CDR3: TGTGCCAGCAGCCCAGGGGCCAGGGGATTCGGGGAGACCCAGTACTTC.

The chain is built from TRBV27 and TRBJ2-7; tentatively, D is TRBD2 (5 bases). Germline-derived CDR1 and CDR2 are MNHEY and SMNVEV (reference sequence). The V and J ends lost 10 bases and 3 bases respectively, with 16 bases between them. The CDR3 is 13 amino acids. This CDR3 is CATARVSVYEQYF. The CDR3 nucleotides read TGTGCCACGGCGAGGGTATCAGTCTACGAGCAGTACTTC.

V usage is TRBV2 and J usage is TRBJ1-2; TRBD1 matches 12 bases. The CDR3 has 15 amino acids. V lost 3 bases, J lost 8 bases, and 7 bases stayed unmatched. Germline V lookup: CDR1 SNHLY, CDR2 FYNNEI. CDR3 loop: CASSDPGQGARGYTF. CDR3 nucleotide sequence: TGTGCCAGCAGTGACCCGGGACAGGGGGCACGAGGCTACACCTTC.

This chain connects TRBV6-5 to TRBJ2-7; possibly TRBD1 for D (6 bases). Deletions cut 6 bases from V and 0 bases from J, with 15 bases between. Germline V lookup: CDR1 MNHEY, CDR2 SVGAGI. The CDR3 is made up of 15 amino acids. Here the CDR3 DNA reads TGTGCCAGCAGAATTTATCAGGGGAGCTCCTACGAGCAGTACTTC. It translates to CASRIYQGSSYEQYF.

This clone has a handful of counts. This CDR3 reads CASSLYVGGTGELFF. The DNA of the CDR3 is TGTGCCAGTAGTCTATACGTAGGGGGCACCGGGGAGCTGTTTTTT. This sequence joins TRBV19 and TRBJ2-2, with D possibly TRBD1 on 6 matching bases. The CDR3 is 15 amino acids. Germline values: CDR1 LNHDA, CDR2 SQIVND (reference sequence). Deletions cut 5 bases from V and 4 bases from J, with 14 bases between.

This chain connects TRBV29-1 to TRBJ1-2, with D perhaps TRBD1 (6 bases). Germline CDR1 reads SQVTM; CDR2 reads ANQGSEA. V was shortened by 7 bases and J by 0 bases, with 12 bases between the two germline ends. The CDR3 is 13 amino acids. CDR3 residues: CSANGQTNYGYTF. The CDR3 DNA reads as TGCAGCGCCAACGGACAGACTAACTATGGCTACACCTTC.

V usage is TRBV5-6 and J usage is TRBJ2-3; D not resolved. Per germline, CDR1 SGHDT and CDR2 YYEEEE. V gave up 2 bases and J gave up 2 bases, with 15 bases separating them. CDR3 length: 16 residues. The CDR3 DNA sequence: TGTGCCAGCAGCTTAAGCCAGCTAAGACTCACAGATACGCAGTATTTT. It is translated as CASSLSQLRLTDTQYF.

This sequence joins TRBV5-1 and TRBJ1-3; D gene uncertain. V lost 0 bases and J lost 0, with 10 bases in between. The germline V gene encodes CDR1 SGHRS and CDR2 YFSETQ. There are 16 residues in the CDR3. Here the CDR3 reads CASSLEATISGNTIYF. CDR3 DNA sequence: TGCGCCAGCAGCTTGGAGGCCACTATCTCTGGAAACACCATATATTTT.

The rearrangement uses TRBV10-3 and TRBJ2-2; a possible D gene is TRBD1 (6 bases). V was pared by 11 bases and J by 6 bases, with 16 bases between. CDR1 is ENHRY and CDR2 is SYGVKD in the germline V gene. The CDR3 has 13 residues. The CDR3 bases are TGTGCCTCCCAAGGTCAGGGGTCCGGGGAGCTGTTTTTT. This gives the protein CASQGQGSGELFF.

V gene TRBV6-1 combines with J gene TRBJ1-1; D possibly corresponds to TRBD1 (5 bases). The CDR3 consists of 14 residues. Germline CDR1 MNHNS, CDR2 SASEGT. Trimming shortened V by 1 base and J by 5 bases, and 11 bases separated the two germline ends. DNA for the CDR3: TGTGCCAGCAGTGAAGGGCAGGGCGAAACTGAAGCTTTCTTT. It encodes CASSEGQGETEAFF.

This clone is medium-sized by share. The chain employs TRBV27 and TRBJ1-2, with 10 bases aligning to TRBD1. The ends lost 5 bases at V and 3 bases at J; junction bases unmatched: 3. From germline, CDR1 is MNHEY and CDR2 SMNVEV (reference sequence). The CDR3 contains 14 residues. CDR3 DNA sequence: TGTGCCAGCAGTAGGGACAGGGGAGACTATGGCTACACCTTC. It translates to CASSRDRGDYGYTF.